The 3 T cell receptor beta chains below were found in one sample sequenced in a study of neurological immune-mediated disorders (dated by TCRdb to the late 2010s). Libraries came from 5' RACE. Sequencing took place on an Illumina HiSeq 2500. The public reads were run again by TCRdb, first through fastp at Q25 and then through MiXCR, and only productive beta chains were kept. Entries are consolidated by CDR3 protein sequence, retaining the most common genes and DNA. This sample holds 70,000 to 95,000 distinct CDR3 sequences; roughly 17% were observed only once. About 16% of the sample rests with the top ten. The specimen was PBMCs. The receptors here all came from a woman aged 40 to 50 in good health.

This clonotype was observed a handful of times. The genes are TRBV7-2 and TRBJ1-6, with D unresolved. The V end was cut by 6 bases, the J end by 0 bases, with 15 bases between. CDR1 and CDR2 from the germline V gene are SGHTA and FQGNSA. The CDR3 runs 17 residues. The CDR3 spells CASSPGRSYSYNSPLHF. CDR3 sequence (DNA): TGTGCCAGCAGTCCCGGACGGAGTTACTCCTATAATTCACCCCTCCACTTT. The full variable domain, its missing parts supplied by reference TRBV7-2 and TRBJ1-6, is GAGVSQSPSNKVTEKGKDVELRCDPISGHTALYWYRQSLGQGLEFLIYFQGNSAPDKSGLPSDRFSAERTGGSVSTLTIQRTQQEDSAVYLCASSPGRSYSYNSPLHFGNGTRLTVT.

This rearrangement joins TRBV20-1 to TRBJ2-6, with TRBD1 identical over 9 bases. Per the germline V gene, CDR1 is DFQATT and CDR2 is SNEGSKA (reference sequence). The CDR3 has 18 residues. V lost 6 bases to trimming and J lost 8 bases; unmatched junction nucleotides: 20. The CDR3 region is CSAGSPGQGLSGSNVLTF. For the CDR3, the DNA is TGCAGTGCCGGCTCCCCGGGACAGGGACTTTCAGGGTCCAACGTCCTGACTTTC.

This clonotype occurred many times. This chain joins TRBV6-5 and TRBJ1-1, with D unclear. Germline V gene sequence: CDR1 MNHEY, CDR2 SVGAGI. Trimming removed 0 bases at V and 14 bases at J, with 16 bases between. This CDR3 has 13 residues. CDR3 loop: CASSYSMGSGSFF. In DNA form, the CDR3 reads TGTGCCAGCAGTTACTCGATGGGGAGCGGAAGCTTCTTT.